A single sample is the source of the 16 T cell receptor beta chains below, sequenced in a study of blood T cell repertoires in COVID-19. Only in-frame clones appear in the TCRdb table, and some are missing; sequencing was by immunoSEQ multiplex PCR. The sample has 140,000 to 150,000 clones; roughly 76% are singletons. The sequenced sample consisted of peripheral blood. The receptors derive from a human donor with acute or convalescent COVID-19. The donor label of this sample is uncertain.

The chain has TRBV6-5 and TRBJ1-1, with 7 bases fitting TRBD1. The CDR3 extends over 15 amino acids. CDR1 and CDR2 from the germline V gene are MNHEY and SVGAGI. The V segment lost 6 bases and the J segment 7 bases; nucleotides outside the gene matches: 14. The DNA of the CDR3 is TGTGCCAGCAGGCTTCGACAGGGCGTGAGGAATGAAGCTTTCTTT. Translated, it gives CASRLRQGVRNEAFF.

V usage is TRBV10-1 and J usage is TRBJ1-1, with D perhaps TRBD1 (6 bases). The CDR3 spans 14 residues. The V end lost 0 bases, the J end lost 1 base, and 6 bases lay between the germline ends. Germline-derived CDR1 and CDR2 are WNHNN and SYGVQD (reference sequence). The DNA of the CDR3 is TGCGCCAGCAGTGAGTCGACAGGGAACACTGAAGCTTTCTTT. It codes for CASSESTGNTEAFF.

The V and J genes are TRBV19 and TRBJ1-1, with no clear D. This CDR3 is built from 13 residues. Looked up from germline, CDR1 is LNHDA and CDR2 is SQIVND (reference sequence). The germline V and J ends were trimmed by 3 bases and 2 bases, with 7 bases remaining between them. The CDR3 loop reads CASSMARNTEAFF. CDR3 coding DNA: TGTGCCAGTAGTATGGCCAGAAACACTGAAGCTTTCTTT. The variable domain in full, with the rest retrieved from reference TRBV19 and TRBJ1-1, is DGGITQSPKYLFRKEGQNVTLSCEQNLNHDAMYWYRQDPGQGLRLIYYSQIVNDFQKGDIAEGYSVSREKKESFPLTVTSAQKNPTAFYLCASSMARNTEAFFGQGTRLTVV.

V and J are TRBV24-1 and TRBJ2-3; a weak D match, TRBD2 (5 bases). CDR1 is KGHDR and CDR2 is SFDVKD in the germline V gene. This CDR3 is built from 15 residues. Trimming took off 3 bases at V and 2 bases at J, with 11 bases between the two ends. The CDR3: CATSDRTDITDTQYF. DNA of the CDR3: TGTGCCACCAGTGATAGGACTGATATCACAGATACGCAGTATTTT.

The chain carries TRBV15 and TRBJ1-1; TRBD1 is a possible D gene (6 bases). V was clipped by 3 bases and J by 7 bases, with 15 bases between them. The CDR3 is made up of 14 amino acids. CDR1 is LNHNV, CDR2 YYDKDF, per germline (reference sequence). Here the CDR3 DNA reads TGTGCCACCAGCAGTCGGGGGGCTGGGAGTGAAGCTTTCTTT. Its protein product is CATSSRGAGSEAFF. The whole variable domain, filled in from reference TRBV15 and TRBJ1-1, reads DAMVIQNPRYQVTQFGKPVTLSCSQTLNHNVMYWYQQKSSQAPKLLFHYYDKDFNNEADTPDNFQSRRPNTSFCFLDIRSPGLGDTAMYLCATSSRGAGSEAFFGQGTRLTVV.

The CDR3 region is CASKEGNQPQHF. In DNA form, the CDR3 reads TGTGCCAGCAAGGAGGGCAATCAGCCCCAGCATTTT. The chain has TRBV12-3 or TRBV12-4 and TRBJ1-5, with no clear D. Deletions cut 7 bases from V and 2 bases from J, with 6 bases between. The CDR3 has 12 residues.

The table lists this clone with a few counts. Other DNA sequences within the sample encode an identical CDR3. This chain connects TRBV11-3 to TRBJ2-1, with D possibly matching TRBD2 (5 bases). The CDR3 length is 12 residues. Trimming took off 6 bases at V and 9 bases at J, with 12 bases between the two ends. Germline values: CDR1 SGHNT, CDR2 YENEEA. The CDR3 loop reads CASSPSRGEQFF. CDR3 DNA sequence: TGTGCCAGCAGTCCTTCCCGGGGTGAGCAGTTCTTC.

The genes are TRBV6-5 and TRBJ1-4, with D perhaps TRBD1 (6 bases). The V end lost 4 bases, the J end lost 8 bases, and 14 bases lay between the germline ends. The CDR3 sequence is 14 residues long. Germline V gives CDR1 MNHEY, CDR2 SVGAGI. CDR3 DNA sequence: TGTGCCAGCAGTTCCCAACCAGGGGCCGAAAAACTGTTTTTT. Encoded protein: CASSSQPGAEKLFF.

The chain couples TRBV7-2 to TRBJ1-4; D not certain. With 1 base removed from V and 7 bases from J, the gap between germline ends came to 10 bases. Germline V gene lookup returns CDR1 SGHTA and CDR2 FQGNSA. This CDR3 is built from 14 residues. The CDR3 reads CASSLVATGEKLFF. The CDR3 bases are TGTGCCAGCAGCTTAGTGGCCACGGGTGAAAAACTGTTTTTT.

The gene calls are TRBV19 and TRBJ1-5, with D maybe TRBD1 (5 bases). Deletions cut 5 bases from V and 2 bases from J, with 7 bases between. CDR1 and CDR2 (germline): LNHDA, SQIVND (reference sequence). The CDR3 loop spans 13 amino acids. CDR3 sequence: CASSDRRNQPQHF. In DNA, the CDR3 is TGTGCCAGTAGTGACAGACGCAATCAGCCCCAGCATTTT. Full variable domain (outside the CDR3, taken from reference TRBV19 and TRBJ1-5): DGGITQSPKYLFRKEGQNVTLSCEQNLNHDAMYWYRQDPGQGLRLIYYSQIVNDFQKGDIAEGYSVSREKKESFPLTVTSAQKNPTAFYLCASSDRRNQPQHFGDGTRLSIL.

The gene calls are TRBV2 and TRBJ2-1; tentative D call: TRBD2 (7 bases). This CDR3 region has 16 residues. Germline V CDR1 and CDR2: SNHLY, FYNNEI. V gave up 4 bases and J gave up 15 bases, with 28 bases separating them. The CDR3: CASSGPRGAGKDLRFF. As DNA, the CDR3 is TGTGCCAGCAGTGGACCACGGGGGGCTGGCAAGGACTTGCGGTTCTTC.

The V and J genes are TRBV27 and TRBJ1-2, with a tentative D call TRBD1 (5 bases). CDR3 size: 15 residues. CDR1 is MNHEY, CDR2 SMNVEV, per germline (reference sequence). V lost 3 bases and J 0 bases, leaving 11 bases between the germline ends. The CDR3 loop reads CASSFGRGTNYGYTF. The CDR3 DNA reads as TGTGCCAGCAGTTTTGGGAGGGGTACTAACTATGGCTACACCTTC.

V gene TRBV9 combines with J gene TRBJ2-2; D is undetermined. The length of the CDR3 is 13 residues. The V and J ends lost 2 bases and 1 base respectively, with 3 bases between them. The V gene's germline CDR1 is SGDLS and CDR2 YYNGEE. CDR3 loop: CASSVGNTGELFF. As DNA, the CDR3 is TGTGCCAGCAGCGTCGGGAACACCGGGGAGCTGTTTTTT. Complete variable domain (other parts from reference TRBV9 and TRBJ2-2): DSGVTQTPKHLITATGQRVTLRCSPRSGDLSVYWYQQSLDQGLQFLIQYYNGEERAKGNILERFSAQQFPDLHSELNLSSLELGDSALYFCASSVGNTGELFFGEGSRLTVL.

The gene calls are TRBV24-1 and TRBJ2-1; 9 bases are a match to TRBD1. Germline-derived CDR1 and CDR2 are KGHDR and SFDVKD. The CDR3 has 16 residues. V gave up 3 bases and J gave up 3 bases; unmatched junction bases: 5. The CDR3 coding sequence is TGTGCCACCAGTGATCCTCGGGACAGGGACTACAATGAGCAGTTCTTC. Encoded protein: CATSDPRDRDYNEQFF.

Here the CDR3 reads CASSERLDSNQPQHF. CDR3 sequence (DNA): TGTGCCAGCAGTGAACGGCTAGATAGCAATCAGCCCCAGCATTTT. The V gene is TRBV2, the J gene TRBJ1-5, with D uncertain. The CDR3 runs 15 residues. Trimming pared 2 bases from V and 0 bases from J, leaving 8 bases between. Per germline, CDR1 SNHLY and CDR2 FYNNEI.

Only one count was recorded for this clone. This chain connects TRBV15 to TRBJ1-5, with D unresolved. Germline CDR1 is LNHNV and CDR2 is YYDKDF (reference sequence). V gave up 1 base and J gave up 0 bases, with 7 bases separating them. The CDR3 loop spans 15 amino acids. The CDR3: CATSRGRYSNQPQHF. Written as DNA, the CDR3 is TGTGCCACCAGCAGAGGGCGGTATAGCAATCAGCCCCAGCATTTT.